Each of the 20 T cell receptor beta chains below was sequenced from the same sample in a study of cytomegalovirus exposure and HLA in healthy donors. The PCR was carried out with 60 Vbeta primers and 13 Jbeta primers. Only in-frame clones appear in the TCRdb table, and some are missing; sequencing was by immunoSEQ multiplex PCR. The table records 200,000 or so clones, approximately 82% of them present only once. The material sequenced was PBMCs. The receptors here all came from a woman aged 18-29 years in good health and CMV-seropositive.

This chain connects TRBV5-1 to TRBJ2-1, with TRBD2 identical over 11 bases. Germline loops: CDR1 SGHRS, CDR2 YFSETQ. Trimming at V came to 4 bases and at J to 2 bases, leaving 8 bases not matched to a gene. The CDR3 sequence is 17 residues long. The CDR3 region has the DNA TGCGCCAGCAGCCCGTTAGCGGGGGGGCACCCCTACAATGAGCAGTTCTTC. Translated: CASSPLAGGHPYNEQFF.

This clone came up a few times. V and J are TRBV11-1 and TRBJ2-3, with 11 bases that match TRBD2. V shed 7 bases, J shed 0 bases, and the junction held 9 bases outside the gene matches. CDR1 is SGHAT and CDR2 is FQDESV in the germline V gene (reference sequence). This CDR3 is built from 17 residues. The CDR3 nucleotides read TGTGCCAGCAAACTTAGCGGGGGGGCAAGTAGCACAGATACGCAGTATTTT. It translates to CASKLSGGASSTDTQYF.

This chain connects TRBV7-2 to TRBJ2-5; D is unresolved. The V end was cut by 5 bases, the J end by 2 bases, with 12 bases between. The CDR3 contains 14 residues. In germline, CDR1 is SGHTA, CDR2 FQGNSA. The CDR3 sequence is CASSQATQQETQYF. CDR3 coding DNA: TGTGCCAGCAGCCAAGCGACCCAACAAGAGACCCAGTACTTC.

The CDR3 loop reads CASSLAGGAGQPQHF. The CDR3 nucleotides read TGTGCCAGCAGCTTGGCGGGGGGCGCGGGTCAGCCCCAGCATTTT. This chain joins TRBV5-6 and TRBJ1-5; D is possibly TRBD1 (6 bases). CDR1 and CDR2 (germline): SGHDT, YYEEEE. The CDR3 has 15 amino acids. Trimming shortened V by 0 bases and J by 6 bases, and 13 bases separated the two germline ends.

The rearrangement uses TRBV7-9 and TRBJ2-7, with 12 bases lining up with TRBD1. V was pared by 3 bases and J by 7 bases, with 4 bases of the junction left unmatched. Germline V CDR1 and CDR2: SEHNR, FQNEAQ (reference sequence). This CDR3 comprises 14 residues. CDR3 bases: TGTGCCAGCAGCTTGGGACAGGGGGCTGGAGAGCAGTACTTC. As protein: CASSLGQGAGEQYF.

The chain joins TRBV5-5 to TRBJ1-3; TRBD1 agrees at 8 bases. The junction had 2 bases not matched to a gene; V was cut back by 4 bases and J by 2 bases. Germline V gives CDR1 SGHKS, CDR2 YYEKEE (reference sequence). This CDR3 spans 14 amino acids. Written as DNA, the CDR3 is TGTGCCAGCAGCACACAGGGGGCTGGAAACACCATATATTTT. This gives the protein CASSTQGAGNTIYF.

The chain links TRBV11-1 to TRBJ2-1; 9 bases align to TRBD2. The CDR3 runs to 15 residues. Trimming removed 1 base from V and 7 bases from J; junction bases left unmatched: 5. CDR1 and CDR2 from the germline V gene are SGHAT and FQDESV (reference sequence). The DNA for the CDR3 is TGTGCCAGCAGCTTAGGCGGGGGGGCCCAGAATGAGCAGTTCTTC. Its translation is CASSLGGGAQNEQFF.

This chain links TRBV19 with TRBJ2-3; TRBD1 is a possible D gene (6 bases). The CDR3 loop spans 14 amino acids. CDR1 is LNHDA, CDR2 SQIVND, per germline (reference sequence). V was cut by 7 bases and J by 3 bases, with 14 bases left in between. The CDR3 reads CASNPGARTDTQYF. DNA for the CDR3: TGTGCCAGTAACCCAGGGGCACGGACAGATACGCAGTATTTT.

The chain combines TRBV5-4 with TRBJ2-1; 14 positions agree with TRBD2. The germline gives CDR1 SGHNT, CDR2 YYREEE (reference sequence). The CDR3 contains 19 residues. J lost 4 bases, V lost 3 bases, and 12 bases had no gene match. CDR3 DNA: TGTGCCAGCAGCTCCAAAGGGACTAGCGGGGGCGGAAGATACAATGAGCAGTTCTTC. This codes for CASSSKGTSGGGRYNEQFF.

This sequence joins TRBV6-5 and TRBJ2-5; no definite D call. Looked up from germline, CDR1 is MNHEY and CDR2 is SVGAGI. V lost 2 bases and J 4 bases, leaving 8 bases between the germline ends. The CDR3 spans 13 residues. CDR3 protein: CASSYDPGETQYF. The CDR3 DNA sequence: TGTGCCAGCAGTTACGACCCGGGAGAGACCCAGTACTTC.

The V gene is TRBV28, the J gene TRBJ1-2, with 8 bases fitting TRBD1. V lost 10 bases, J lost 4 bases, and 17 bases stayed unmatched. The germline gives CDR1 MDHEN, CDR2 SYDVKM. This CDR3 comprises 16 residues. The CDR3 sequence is CATFILSTGTGYGYTF. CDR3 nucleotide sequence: TGTGCCACCTTTATCCTCTCTACCGGGACAGGCTATGGCTACACCTTC.

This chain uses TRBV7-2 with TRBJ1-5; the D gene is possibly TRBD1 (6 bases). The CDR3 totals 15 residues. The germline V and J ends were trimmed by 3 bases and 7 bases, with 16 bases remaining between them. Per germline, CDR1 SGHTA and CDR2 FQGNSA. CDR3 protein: CASSLGGADGQPQHF. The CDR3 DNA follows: TGTGCCAGCAGCTTGGGGGGGGCTGACGGGCAGCCCCAGCATTTT.

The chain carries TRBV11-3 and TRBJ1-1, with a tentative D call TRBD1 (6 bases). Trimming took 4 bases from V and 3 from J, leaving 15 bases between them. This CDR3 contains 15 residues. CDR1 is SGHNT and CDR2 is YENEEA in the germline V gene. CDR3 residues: CASSYLPRGHTEAFF. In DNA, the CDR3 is TGTGCCAGCAGCTATCTCCCCAGGGGACACACTGAAGCTTTCTTT.

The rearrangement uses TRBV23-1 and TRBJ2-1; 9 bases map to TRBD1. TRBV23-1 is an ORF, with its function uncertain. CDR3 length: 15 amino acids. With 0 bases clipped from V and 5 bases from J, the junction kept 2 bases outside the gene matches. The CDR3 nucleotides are TGCGCCAGCAGTCAATCCTGGGACAGGGACAATGAGCAGTTCTTC. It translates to CASSQSWDRDNEQFF.

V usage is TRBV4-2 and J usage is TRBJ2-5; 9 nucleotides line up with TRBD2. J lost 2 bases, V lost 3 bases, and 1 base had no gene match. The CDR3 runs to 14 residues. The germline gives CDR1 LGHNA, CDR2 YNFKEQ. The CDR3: CASSQTSGQETQYF. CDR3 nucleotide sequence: TGTGCCAGCAGCCAGACTAGCGGACAAGAGACCCAGTACTTC.

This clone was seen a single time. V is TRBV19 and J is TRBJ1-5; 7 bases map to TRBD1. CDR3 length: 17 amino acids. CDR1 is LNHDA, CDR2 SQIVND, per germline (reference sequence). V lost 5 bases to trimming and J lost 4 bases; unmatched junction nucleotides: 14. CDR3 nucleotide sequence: TGTGCCAGTAGTGGAGGGACAGTTGGGGGTGGTAATCAGCCCCAGCATTTT. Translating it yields CASSGGTVGGGNQPQHF.

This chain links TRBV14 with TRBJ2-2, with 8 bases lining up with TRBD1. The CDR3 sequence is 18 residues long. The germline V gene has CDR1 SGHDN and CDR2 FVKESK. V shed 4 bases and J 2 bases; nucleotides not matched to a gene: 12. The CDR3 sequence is CASSPLPGQGRNTGELFF. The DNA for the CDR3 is TGTGCCAGCAGCCCCCTTCCAGGACAGGGCAGAAACACCGGGGAGCTGTTTTTT.

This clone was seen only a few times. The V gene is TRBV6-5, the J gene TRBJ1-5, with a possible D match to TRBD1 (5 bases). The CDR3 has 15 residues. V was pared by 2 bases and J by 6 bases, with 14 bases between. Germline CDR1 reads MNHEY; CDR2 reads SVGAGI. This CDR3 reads CASSYRAGNGQPQHF. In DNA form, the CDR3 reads TGTGCCAGCAGTTACCGGGCAGGGAATGGTCAGCCCCAGCATTTT.

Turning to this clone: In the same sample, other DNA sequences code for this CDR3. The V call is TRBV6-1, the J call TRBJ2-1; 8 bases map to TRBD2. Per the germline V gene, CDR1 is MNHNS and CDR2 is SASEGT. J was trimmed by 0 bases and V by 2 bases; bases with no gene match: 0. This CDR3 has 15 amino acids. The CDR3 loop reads CASSELAGSYNEQFF. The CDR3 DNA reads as TGTGCCAGCAGTGAACTAGCGGGCTCCTACAATGAGCAGTTCTTC.

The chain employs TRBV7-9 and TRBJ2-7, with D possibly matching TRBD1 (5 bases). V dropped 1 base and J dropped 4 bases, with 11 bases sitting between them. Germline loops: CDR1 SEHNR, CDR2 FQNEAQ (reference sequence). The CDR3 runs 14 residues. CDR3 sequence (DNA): TGTGCCAGCAGCTTAGGATTCCGACAGTACGAGCAGTACTTC. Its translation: CASSLGFRQYEQYF. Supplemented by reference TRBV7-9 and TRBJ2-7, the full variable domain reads DTGVSQNPRHKITKRGQNVTFRCDPISEHNRLYWYRQTLGQGPEFLTYFQNEAQLEKSRLLSDRFSAERPKGSFSTLEIQRTEQGDSAMYLCASSLGFRQYEQYFGPGTRLTVT.